This T cell receptor beta chain was documented in a study of T cells after posttransplantation cyclophosphamide. The naive gate required viable CD3+CD4+ or CD3+CD8+ cells with CCR7+CD45RA+CD45RO-CD95-CD27+CD28+ phenotype. Clones were sequenced by immunoSEQ multiplex PCR, and TCRdb holds only the in-frame ones, with some missing. This sample carries about 32,000 clones, 90% to 95% of them seen once, and the ten largest clones take approximately 0.098%. The germline gives CDR1 SGHRS, CDR2 YFSETQ. The CDR3 covers 14 residues. The trim removed 5 bases at V and 6 bases at J, leaving 4 bases unmatched. The rearrangement links TRBV5-1 to TRBJ2-2; TRBD1 agrees at 10 bases. Material: naive CD4+ T cells sorted from blood. The sequence was obtained from a man aged 25-40 years in good health and a related stem cell transplant donor. The CDR3 nucleotides read TGCGCCAGCAGGAGGGACAGGGGAGCCGGGGAGCTGTTTTTT. Amino acids: CASRRDRGAGELFF.